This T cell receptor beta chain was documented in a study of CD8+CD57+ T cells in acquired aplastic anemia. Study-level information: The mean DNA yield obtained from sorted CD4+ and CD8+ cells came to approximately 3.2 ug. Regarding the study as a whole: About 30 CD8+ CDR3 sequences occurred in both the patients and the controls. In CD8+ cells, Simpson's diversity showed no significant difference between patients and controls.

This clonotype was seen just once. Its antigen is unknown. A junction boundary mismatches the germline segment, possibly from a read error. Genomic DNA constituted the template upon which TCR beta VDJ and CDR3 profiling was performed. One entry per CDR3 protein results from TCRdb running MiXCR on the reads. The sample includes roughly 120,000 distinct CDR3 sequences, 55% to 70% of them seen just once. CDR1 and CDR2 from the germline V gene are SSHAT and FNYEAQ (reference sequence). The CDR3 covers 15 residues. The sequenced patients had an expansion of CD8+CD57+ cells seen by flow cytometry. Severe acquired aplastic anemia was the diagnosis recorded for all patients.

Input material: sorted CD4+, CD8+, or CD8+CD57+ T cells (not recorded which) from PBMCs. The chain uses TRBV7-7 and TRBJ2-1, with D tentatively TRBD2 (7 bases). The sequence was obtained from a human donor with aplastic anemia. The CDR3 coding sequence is TGTGCTAGCAGCTTAGCTGGCGGGGGCTGGAATGAGCAGTTCTTC. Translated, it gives CASSLAGGGWNEQFF.